The 15 T cell receptor beta chains reported below all come from one sample, sequenced in a study of cytomegalovirus exposure and HLA in healthy donors (dated by TCRdb to about 2017). To prepare the library, the immunoSEQ multiplex PCR assay was applied. TCRdb mirrors the immuneACCESS table, restricted to in-frame sequences. Some clones are absent from its copies; in checked studies, under half trace to an unresolved V gene, and the reason for the others is unknown. This sample holds some 140,000 clones; about four fifths were observed only once. The ten most abundant clones make up over 1.1% of the sample. The sample was PBMCs. The receptor set was obtained from a woman between 25 and 40 years old in good health and CMV-seronegative.

The chain couples TRBV9 to TRBJ2-7, with D perhaps TRBD2 (6 bases). The CDR3 length is 15 residues. Germline lookup yields CDR1 SGDLS and CDR2 YYNGEE. The germline V and J ends were trimmed by 0 bases and 4 bases, with 14 bases remaining between them. CDR3 sequence: CASSVGGGTGYEQYF. The DNA of the CDR3 is TGTGCCAGCAGCGTAGGGGGAGGAACCGGGTACGAGCAGTACTTC.

This chain links TRBV6-1 with TRBJ2-1; TRBD2 matches at 10 bases. Per the germline V gene, CDR1 is MNHNS and CDR2 is SASEGT. The V gene end was trimmed by 6 bases and the J gene end by 4 bases; junction bases not matched to a gene: 6. CDR3 length: 15 amino acids. CDR3 nucleotide sequence: TGTGCCAGCAGCCCCCCTAGCGGGGGATACAATGAGCAGTTCTTC. It codes for CASSPPSGGYNEQFF.

The chain joins TRBV7-3 to TRBJ1-1, with TRBD1 identical over 11 bases. Unmatched junction bases numbered 2, after V lost 0 bases and J lost 5 bases. The CDR3 is 15 amino acids. Germline assignment: CDR1 SGHTA and CDR2 FQGTGA. CDR3 in amino acids: CASSLTGTGGTEAFF. DNA of the CDR3: TGTGCCAGCAGCTTAACCGGGACAGGGGGGACTGAAGCTTTCTTT. The full variable domain, its missing parts supplied by reference TRBV7-3 and TRBJ1-1, is GAGVSQTPSNKVTEKGKYVELRCDPISGHTALYWYRQSLGQGPEFLIYFQGTGAADDSGLPNDRFFAVRPEGSVSTLKIQRTERGDSAVYLCASSLTGTGGTEAFFGQGTRLTVV.

The J gene is TRBJ2-7, the V gene TRBV6-5, with D maybe TRBD1 (6 bases). This CDR3 contains 14 residues. Deletions cut 6 bases from V and 8 bases from J, with 20 bases between. In germline, CDR1 is MNHEY, CDR2 SVGAGI. CDR3 region: CASSRRDKPRQQYF. The CDR3, as DNA: TGTGCCAGCAGCCGCCGGGACAAGCCTCGCCAGCAGTACTTC.

The CDR3 sequence: CAITQGAVGTEAFF. CDR3 nucleotides: TGTGCCATCACCCAGGGGGCAGTGGGGACTGAAGCTTTCTTT. The V call is TRBV10-3, the J call TRBJ1-1; 8 bases agree with TRBD1. V trimming: 7 bases; J trimming: 5 bases; junction bases outside the gene matches: 9. CDR1 is ENHRY, CDR2 SYGVKD, per germline. This CDR3 region has 14 residues.

The chain employs TRBV11-3 and TRBJ2-2, with D possibly matching TRBD1 (6 bases). The V end was cut by 8 bases, the J end by 5 bases, with 18 bases between. The CDR3 sequence is 15 residues long. Germline V gives CDR1 SGHNT, CDR2 YENEEA. In DNA form, the CDR3 reads TGTGCCAGCCGAGGAATAGGGGGTGGAACCGGGGAGCTGTTTTTT. The encoded protein is CASRGIGGGTGELFF.

The V and J genes are TRBV7-3 and TRBJ2-1, with 8 bases identical to TRBD1. J gave up 5 bases and V 1 base, and 4 bases lay outside the gene matches. Germline lookup yields CDR1 SGHTA and CDR2 FQGTGA. The CDR3 spans 15 residues. The DNA for the CDR3 is TGTGCCAGCAGCTTAAACGGACAGGGAGACAATGAGCAGTTCTTC. Protein product: CASSLNGQGDNEQFF.

The chain couples TRBV13 to TRBJ2-3; 9 bases agree with TRBD1. This CDR3 contains 18 residues. Unmatched junction bases numbered 13, after V lost 5 bases and J lost 1 base. Germline loops: CDR1 PRHDT, CDR2 FYEKMQ (reference sequence). The CDR3 here is CASSIIPGQGLGTDTQYF. As DNA, the CDR3 is TGTGCCAGCAGCATAATACCGGGACAGGGTCTGGGCACAGATACGCAGTATTTT.

This chain connects TRBV28 to TRBJ1-1, with D hard to call. Germline V gene lookup returns CDR1 MDHEN and CDR2 SYDVKM. This CDR3 has 12 residues. Deletions cut 2 bases from V and 9 bases from J, with 10 bases between. CDR3 in amino acids: CASSLTNKQAFF. The CDR3 bases are TGTGCCAGCAGTTTAACAAATAAACAAGCTTTCTTT.

The gene calls are TRBV5-1 and TRBJ1-4; D is unclear. This CDR3 region has 15 residues. Germline CDR1 and CDR2: SGHRS and YFSETQ. V dropped 4 bases and J dropped 1 base, with 11 bases sitting between them. The CDR3 reads CASSPQAGTNEKLFF. CDR3 coding DNA: TGCGCCAGCAGCCCCCAGGCGGGAACTAATGAAAAACTGTTTTTT.

The rearrangement links TRBV7-8 to TRBJ2-7, with TRBD1 identical over 7 bases. The CDR3 sequence is 16 residues long. V shed 5 bases and J 2 bases; nucleotides not matched to a gene: 12. CDR1 and CDR2 (germline): SGHVS, FQNEAQ. CDR3 DNA: TGTGCCAGCAGCAGCGTCTTCCGGGACAGAACCTACGAGCAGTACTTC. This sequence encodes CASSSVFRDRTYEQYF. The full variable domain, in which reference TRBV7-8 and TRBJ2-7 provide the parts outside the CDR3, is GAGVSQSPRYKVAKRGQDVALRCDPISGHVSLFWYQQALGQGPEFLTYFQNEAQLDKSGLPSDRFFAERPEGSVSTLKIQRTQQEDSAVYLCASSSVFRDRTYEQYFGPGTRLTVT.

The chain recombines TRBV27 with TRBJ2-1; 9 bases are shared with TRBD2. The V gene end was trimmed by 8 bases and the J gene end by 6 bases; junction bases not matched to a gene: 8. Germline-derived CDR1 and CDR2 are MNHEY and SMNVEV (reference sequence). The CDR3 runs 14 residues. The CDR3 here is CASARSGGPNEQFF. CDR3 DNA sequence: TGTGCCAGCGCCCGGAGCGGGGGGCCCAATGAGCAGTTCTTC.

V gene TRBV28 combines with J gene TRBJ2-7, with a tentative D call TRBD1 (6 bases). Germline V gene data show CDR1 as MDHEN and CDR2 as SYDVKM. The CDR3 sequence is 14 residues long. Trimming stripped 4 bases from V and 7 bases from J, with 17 bases between. CDR3 DNA: TGTGCCAGCAGTTCACTTACAGGGCCGGGGGAGCAGTACTTC. As protein: CASSSLTGPGEQYF.

In nucleotides, the CDR3 is TGTGCCAGCAGTGAACGTAGGGGGGGCAGTATAGTGGGCTTGAAAGCTTTCTTT. It encodes CASSERRGGSIVGLKAFF. V usage is TRBV2 and J usage is TRBJ1-1; weak D call: TRBD1 (6 bases). CDR1 and CDR2 from the germline V gene are SNHLY and FYNNEI. V was pared by 2 bases and J by 9 bases, with 28 bases between. CDR3 size: 18 residues.

The rearrangement uses TRBV5-1 and TRBJ1-6; D not resolved. CDR3 length equals 14 residues. Trimming removed 0 bases from V and 10 bases from J, with 11 bases in between. Germline V gene sequence: CDR1 SGHRS, CDR2 YFSETQ. The CDR3: CASSLEEGRSPLHF. The CDR3 DNA follows: TGCGCCAGCAGCTTGGAGGAGGGAAGGTCACCCCTCCACTTT.